Listed below are T cell receptor beta chains from one sample, sequenced in a study of shared clonotypes between healthy human individuals. The assay was immunoSEQ multiplex PCR, and TCRdb's table has in-frame clones only and misses some. Of about 2 million clones listed, approximately 95% are singletons. Sequencing was carried out using naive CD8+ T cells sorted from blood. These receptors were obtained from a young man in good health. Each CDR3 is given with its conserved first and last residue. The order of the fields is clone size, V gene, J gene, CDR3 protein. Not all rows give a size; the values are once, few, many and, for expanded clones, a class.

.	TRBV10-3	TRBJ2-2	CAISDPPGGTGELFF
.	TRBV6-5	TRBJ2-7	CASSYSSGESAYEQYF
.	TRBV11-2	TRBJ2-7	CASSLEGALLGQYF
.	TRBV30	TRBJ1-2	CAWSGWDSEHYNYGYTF
.	TRBV13	TRBJ1-2	CASSLLSLSGGSGYTF
.	TRBV6-5	TRBJ2-7	CASSYYGTGATEQYF
.	TRBV4-3	TRBJ2-5	CASSLSQYF
.	TRBV5-6	TRBJ2-7	CASSFLTAGPYEQYF
.	TRBV6-1	TRBJ1-1	CASSEDRAGGLEAFF
.	TRBV7-9	TRBJ2-1	CASSFSSGGTYNEQFF
.	TRBV11-3	TRBJ2-6	CASSSQISGANVLTF
.	TRBV4-1	TRBJ1-6	CASSQAGGVGSPLHF
.	TRBV6-1	TRBJ2-7	CASSAGQRLSSYEQYF
.	TRBV27	TRBJ2-3	CASSWDIRADTQYF
.	TRBV7-7	TRBJ2-1	CASSLEATGGLLNEQFF
.	TRBV2	TRBJ2-6	CASMDSGANVLTF
.	TRBV7-7	TRBJ2-5	CASSFELAGGWETQYF
.	TRBV13	TRBJ2-3	CASSPGVAGSTDTQYF
.	TRBV28	TRBJ2-6	CASSRSGANVLTF
.	TRBV19	TRBJ2-7	CASSMTGIYEQYF
.	TRBV5-6	TRBJ2-7	CASSLGQHYEQYF
.	TRBV4-3	TRBJ1-6	CASSQDPASSYNSPLHF
once	TRBV6-1	TRBJ2-1	CASKEGSYNEQFF
.	TRBV7-6	TRBJ1-5	CASSLAGRAHQPQHF
once	TRBV28	TRBJ2-7	CASSDPEKGAVWEQYF
.	TRBV16	TRBJ1-1	CASSGTNRPGQTYTEAFF
once	TRBV11-2	TRBJ2-1	CASSLSRTDSYNEQFF
.	TRBV27	TRBJ2-2	CASSYLGTSGGGTGELFF
.	TRBV2	TRBJ1-6	CAGQEGWSSYNSPLHF
.	TRBV9	TRBJ1-1	CASSPPEVVAEAFF
once	TRBV18	TRBJ1-3	CASSPEGDSGNTIYF